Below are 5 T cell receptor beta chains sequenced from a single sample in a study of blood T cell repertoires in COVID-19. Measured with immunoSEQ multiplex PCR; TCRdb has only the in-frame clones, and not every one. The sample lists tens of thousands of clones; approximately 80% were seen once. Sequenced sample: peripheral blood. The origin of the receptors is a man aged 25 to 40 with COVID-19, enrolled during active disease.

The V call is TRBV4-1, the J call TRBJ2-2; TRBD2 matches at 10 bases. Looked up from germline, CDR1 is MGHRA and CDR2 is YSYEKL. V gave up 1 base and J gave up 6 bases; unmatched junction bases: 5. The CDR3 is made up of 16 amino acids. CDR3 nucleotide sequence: TGCGCCAGCAGCCAAGTGCCTAGCGGGAGTGCCGGGGAGCTGTTTTTT. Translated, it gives CASSQVPSGSAGELFF.

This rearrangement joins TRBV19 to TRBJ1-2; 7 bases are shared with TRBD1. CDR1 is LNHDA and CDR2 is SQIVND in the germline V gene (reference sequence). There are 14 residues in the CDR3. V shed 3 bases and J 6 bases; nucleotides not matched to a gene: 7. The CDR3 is CASSMPGGIDGYTF. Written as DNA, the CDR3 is TGTGCCAGTAGTATGCCAGGGGGAATTGATGGCTACACCTTC.

The CDR3 sequence: CASGQRRTYEQFF. The CDR3 DNA reads as TGTGCCAGCGGACAGCGCCGTACCTACGAGCAGTTCTTC. This chain joins TRBV11-2 and TRBJ2-1, with D perhaps matching TRBD1 (6 bases). Germline-derived CDR1 and CDR2 are SGHAT and FQNNGV. The CDR3 sequence is 13 residues long. Trimming shortened V by 8 bases and J by 10 bases, and 18 bases separated the two germline ends.

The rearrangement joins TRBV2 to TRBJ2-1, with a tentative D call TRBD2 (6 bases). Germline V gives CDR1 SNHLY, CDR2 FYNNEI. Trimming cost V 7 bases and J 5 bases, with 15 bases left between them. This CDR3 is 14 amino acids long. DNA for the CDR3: TGTGCCAGCATGGGACTCAGCGGCAACAATGAGCAGTTCTTC. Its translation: CASMGLSGNNEQFF.

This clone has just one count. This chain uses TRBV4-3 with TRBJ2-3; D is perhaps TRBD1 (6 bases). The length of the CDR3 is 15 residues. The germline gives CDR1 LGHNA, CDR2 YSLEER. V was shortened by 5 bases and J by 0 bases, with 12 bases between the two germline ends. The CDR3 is CASSARGSSTDTQYF. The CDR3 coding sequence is TGCGCCAGCAGCGCCAGGGGTTCTAGCACAGATACGCAGTATTTT.